These T cell receptor beta chains were read from a single sample in a study of CD8+ T cells in alopecia areata. The repertoire was sequenced with immunoSEQ multiplex PCR; TCRdb's copy has only in-frame clones and lacks some. This table has over 150,000 clones, less than 70% appearing once. The source material was CD4+ T cells sorted from blood, sampled at week 24, from a patient treated with tofacitinib. The receptor source for this set is a human donor with alopecia areata. Each CDR3 is given with its conserved first and last residue. The D gene is left open where the match is weak. Clone size is stated in some rows and not others, as once, few, many or a class when expanded.

V	size	D	J	CDR3	DNA
TRBV6-5	-	TRBD2	TRBJ2-7	CASSYDGGARGEQYF	TGTGCCAGCAGTTACGACGGGGGGGCCCGCGGCGAGCAGTACTTC
TRBV11-2	-	-	TRBJ2-7	CASSSNTGTYEQYF	TGTGCCAGCAGCTCAAACACAGGGACCTACGAGCAGTACTTC
TRBV5-1	once	-	TRBJ1-1	CASSIGDDSYTEAFF	TGCGCCAGCAGCATTGGCGACGATTCCTACACTGAAGCTTTCTTT
TRBV5-1	-	-	TRBJ2-1	CASSLSQGRYDNEQFF	TGCGCCAGCAGCTTGTCACAGGGAAGATATGACAATGAGCAGTTCTTC
TRBV4-1	few	-	TRBJ2-7	CASSQETTRVYEQYF	TGTGCCAGCAGCCAAGAGACGACTAGGGTTTACGAGCAGTACTTC
TRBV30	few	-	TRBJ1-1	CALCRENTEAFF	TGTGCTTTGTGCAGGGAAAACACTGAAGCTTTCTTT
TRBV18	-	TRBD1	TRBJ1-2	CASSPDRAGYGYTF	TGTGCCAGCTCACCTGACAGGGCGGGTTATGGCTACACCTTC
TRBV29-1	few	-	TRBJ1-1	CSVERRRADTEAFF	TGCAGCGTTGAACGTCGTCGGGCGGACACTGAAGCTTTCTTT
TRBV5-1	few	-	TRBJ2-7	CASSPLRQGVNEQYF	TGCGCCAGCAGCCCCCTCCGGCAGGGCGTGAACGAGCAGTACTTC
TRBV29-1	-	-	TRBJ2-5	CSTRQETQYF	TGCAGCACTCGTCAAGAGACCCAGTACTTC
TRBV7-9	-	-	TRBJ1-1	CASTHITGNTEAFF	TGTGCCAGCACCCACATAACAGGGAACACTGAAGCTTTCTTT
TRBV5-1	few	TRBD2	TRBJ2-7	CASSSPAGGLFYEQYF	TGCGCCAGCAGCTCCCCTGCGGGGGGATTATTCTACGAGCAGTACTTC